The following is a T cell receptor (beta chain) sequence with its context. The data are from a study of response to subunit inactivated influenza vaccine. TCRdb reanalysed the RT-PCR reads using MiXCR and keeps one entry per CDR3 protein. The sample lists about 540,000 distinct CDR3 sequences; approximately 22% were seen once. The same data also contributed to another study, on T cells expressing NK-cell markers. As that report states: Generation of TCR beta cDNA was performed by 5'RACE template switching incorporating UMIs. HCMV seropositivity characterized seven of the eight sequenced donors, and seronegativity one. The study found these clonotypes also leading the CD3+CD56-NKG2C+ fraction in several donors. Expanded clones of NKG2C+ T cells had an unclear HCMV specificity.

The sample consisted of CD4+ T cells sorted from PBMCs, taken 11 to 12 days after vaccination. This TCR was recovered from a man in his fifties who received an inactivated influenza vaccine.

This CDR3 is CASSEFGTARYEQYF. In DNA form, the CDR3 reads TGTGCCAGCAGTGAATTTGGGACAGCGCGCTACGAGCAGTACTTC. The chain joins TRBV2 to TRBJ2-7; 7 nucleotides align to TRBD1. The CDR3 extends over 15 amino acids. The J segment lost 3 bases and the V segment lost 2 bases, leaving 7 bases of the junction unmatched. Germline assignment: CDR1 SNHLY and CDR2 FYNNEI.